This T cell receptor (beta chain) came from a study of T cell repertoires in cytomegalovirus infection. Study-wide results and caveats: Accumulated public TCR beta family frequency recognized individuals carrying CMV together with the relevant HLA.

Trimming took off 1 base at V and 5 bases at J, with 17 bases between the two ends. Germline V gene lookup returns CDR1 SGHVS and CDR2 FNYEAQ. CDR3 length: 17 residues. This clonotype was picked up many times. Antigen: not known. TCRdb re-called the reads with MiXCR, one entry per CDR3 protein. Of nearly 450,000 distinct CDR3 sequences listed, about a third are singletons. V is TRBV7-6 and J is TRBJ2-2; possible D gene TRBD2, 7 bases. The clonotype originates from a human donor in good health (CMV status not recorded). Some clones in this sample may be carry-over from other donors' samples. Sequences were obtained from PBMCs. CDR3 sequence (DNA): TGTGCCAGCAGCTTAGAGTCCGGTGGGGGGGCGACCGGGGAGCTGTTTTTT. Protein product: CASSLESGGGATGELFF.